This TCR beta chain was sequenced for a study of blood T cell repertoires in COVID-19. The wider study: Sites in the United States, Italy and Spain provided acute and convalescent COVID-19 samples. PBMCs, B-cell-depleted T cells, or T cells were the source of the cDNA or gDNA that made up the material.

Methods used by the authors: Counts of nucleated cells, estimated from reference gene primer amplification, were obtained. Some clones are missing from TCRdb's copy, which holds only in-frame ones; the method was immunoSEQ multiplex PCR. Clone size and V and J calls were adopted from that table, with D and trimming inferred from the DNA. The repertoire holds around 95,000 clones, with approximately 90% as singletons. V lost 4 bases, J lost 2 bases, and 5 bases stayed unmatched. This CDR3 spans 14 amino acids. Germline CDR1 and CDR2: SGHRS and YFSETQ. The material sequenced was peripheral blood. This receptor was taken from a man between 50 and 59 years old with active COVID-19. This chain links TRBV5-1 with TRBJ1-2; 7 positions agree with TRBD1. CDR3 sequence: CASSTTTGNYGYTF. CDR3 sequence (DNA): TGCGCCAGCAGCACTACGACAGGGAACTATGGCTACACCTTC.